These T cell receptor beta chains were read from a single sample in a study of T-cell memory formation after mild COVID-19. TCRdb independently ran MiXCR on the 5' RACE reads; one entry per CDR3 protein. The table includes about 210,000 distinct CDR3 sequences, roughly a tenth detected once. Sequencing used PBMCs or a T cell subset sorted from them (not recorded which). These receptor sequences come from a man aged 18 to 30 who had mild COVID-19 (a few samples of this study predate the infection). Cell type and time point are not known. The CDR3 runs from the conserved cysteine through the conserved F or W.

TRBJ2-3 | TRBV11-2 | CASSKVGGSTDTQYF
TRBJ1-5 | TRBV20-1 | CSAVSNSNQPQHF
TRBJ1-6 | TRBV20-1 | CSASRTGDSPLHF
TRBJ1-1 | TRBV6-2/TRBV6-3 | CASSYWQGIFGAFF
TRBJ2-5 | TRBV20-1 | CSARVRTGAIQETQYF
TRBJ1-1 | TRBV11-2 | CASSLDQGRDLTEAFF
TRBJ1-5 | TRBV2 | CASSYPARLNQPQHF
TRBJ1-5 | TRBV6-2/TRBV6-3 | CASSGPGEGNQPQHF
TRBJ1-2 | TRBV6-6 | CASSLRQDYGYTF
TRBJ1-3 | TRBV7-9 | CASSSTGAGNTIYF
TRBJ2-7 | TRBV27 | CASSTLLAGGTYEQYF
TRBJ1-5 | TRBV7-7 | CASSFVAPQGSQPQHF
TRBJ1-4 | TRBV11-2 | CASSSRAGTEFREKLFF
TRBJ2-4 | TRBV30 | CAWSVLVSAKNIQYF
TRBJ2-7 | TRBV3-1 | CASSLRTGEGYEQYF
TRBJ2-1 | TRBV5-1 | CASSSIQGDAYNEQFF
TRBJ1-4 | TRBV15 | CATRRRDHNEKLFF
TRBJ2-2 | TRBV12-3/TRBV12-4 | CASSALAGDTGELFF
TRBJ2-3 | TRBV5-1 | CASGNQGSDTQYF
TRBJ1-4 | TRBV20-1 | CSARDPRGPNEKLFF
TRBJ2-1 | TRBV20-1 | CSAAPLGGVVAAEQFF
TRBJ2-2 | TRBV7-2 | CASSPYPGQGSTGELFF
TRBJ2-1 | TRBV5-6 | CASRELAGGQSYNEQFF
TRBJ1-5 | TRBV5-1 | CASSFSSDGNQPQHF
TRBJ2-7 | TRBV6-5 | CASSYSRGLGDEQYF
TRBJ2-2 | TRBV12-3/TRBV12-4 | CASSDWNTGELFF
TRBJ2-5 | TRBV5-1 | CASSLLGQETQYF
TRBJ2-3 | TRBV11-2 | CASNQLGNRDASTDTQYF
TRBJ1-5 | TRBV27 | CASSLTGRSASNQPQHF